The 17 T cell receptor beta chains given below trace back to one sample, sequenced in a study of blood T cells in healthy people across ages. Through a sample-barcoded 5' primer and a J-beta primer mix, a second PCR was run for roughly 6 to 12 cycles. TCRdb analysed the 5' RACE reads with MiXCR anew, one entry per CDR3 protein. The sample records some 1.5 million distinct CDR3 sequences, approximately 43% being singletons. The sequencing sample was made of blood. Receptors were obtained from a woman aged 18 to 35 in good health.

Comment on this clonotype: The junction and the germline gene differ at one end; a read error may be behind it. The V and J genes are TRBV6-2 or TRBV6-3 and TRBJ2-3, with D uncertain. CDR1 is MNHEY and CDR2 is SVGEGT in the germline V gene. The CDR3 length is 13 residues. The CDR3 region is CACRGLGPDTQYF. In DNA form, the CDR3 reads TGTGCCTGCAGAGGATTGGGCCCAGATACGCAGTATTTT.

This clonotype appeared a few times. The CDR3 sequence: CAWTQGPREAFF. The CDR3, as DNA: TGTGCCTGGACTCAAGGCCCGAGGGAAGCTTTCTTT. The rearrangement uses TRBV30 and TRBJ1-1; no clear D gene. CDR3 length equals 12 residues. Germline V gives CDR1 GTSNPN, CDR2 SVGIG (reference sequence). V was pared by 4 bases and J by 8 bases, with 14 bases between.

The V call is TRBV18, the J call TRBJ1-2; D possibly corresponds to TRBD1 (5 bases). The V end was cut by 4 bases, the J end by 8 bases, with 17 bases between. The germline V gene has CDR1 KGHSH and CDR2 LQKENI. The CDR3 spans 14 residues. The chain's CDR3 is CASSQRGRAGGYTF. CDR3 DNA sequence: TGTGCCAGCTCACAGCGGGGACGGGCGGGCGGCTACACCTTC.

This clonotype was seen at least ten times. The chain carries TRBV7-2 and TRBJ1-1, with D unclear. Germline CDR1 and CDR2: SGHTA and FQGNSA. V shed 0 bases and J shed 1 base, with 3 bases lying between them. CDR3 size: 13 residues. This chain's CDR3 is CASSLAWNTEAFF. As DNA, the CDR3 is TGTGCCAGCAGCTTAGCCTGGAACACTGAAGCTTTCTTT.

Only a few counts were recorded for this clonotype. The V call is TRBV2, the J call TRBJ2-7; 8 bases are shared with TRBD2. The germline gives CDR1 SNHLY, CDR2 FYNNEI. This CDR3 comprises 14 residues. V gave up 6 bases and J gave up 3 bases; unmatched junction bases: 7. The CDR3 DNA reads as TGTGCCAGCAGCACGGGACTAGTCGGCTACGAGCAGTACTTC. Its translation is CASSTGLVGYEQYF.

V usage is TRBV28 and J usage is TRBJ1-5; D gene unclear. Germline CDR1 is MDHEN and CDR2 is SYDVKM. Trimming pared 3 bases from V and 5 bases from J, leaving 11 bases between. This CDR3 is 14 amino acids long. CDR3 loop: CASSFWGGDQPQHF. The CDR3 bases are TGTGCCAGCAGTTTCTGGGGTGGGGATCAGCCCCAGCATTTT.

This clonotype was counted between two and nine times. The chain recombines TRBV20-1 with TRBJ1-1; the D is unclear. Per germline, CDR1 DFQATT and CDR2 SNEGSKA (reference sequence). The CDR3 has 13 residues. V dropped 3 bases and J dropped 0 bases, with 8 bases sitting between them. CDR3 DNA: TGCAGTGCTAGTGCATCGGTGAACACTGAAGCTTTCTTT. Protein: CSASASVNTEAFF.

This clonotype appeared a few times. The rearrangement links TRBV7-9 to TRBJ1-3, with D uncertain. Germline CDR1 is SEHNR and CDR2 is FQNEAQ (reference sequence). The CDR3 runs to 18 residues. Trimming removed 5 bases from V and 0 bases from J, with 20 bases in between. CDR3 sequence: CASSTPPRRRISGNTIYF. The DNA for the CDR3 is TGTGCCAGCAGCACGCCCCCTCGACGGCGGATCTCTGGAAACACCATATATTTT.

The chain joins TRBV28 to TRBJ1-2, with D perhaps matching TRBD1 (5 bases). The CDR3 has 14 residues. Germline V gene lookup returns CDR1 MDHEN and CDR2 SYDVKM. Between the trimmed V and J ends, which lost 4 bases and 3 bases, there was a span of 12 bases. This CDR3 is CASSSAGRDYGYTF. The CDR3 nucleotides are TGTGCCAGCAGTTCGGCAGGGAGGGACTATGGCTACACCTTC.

The chain has TRBV4-3 and TRBJ1-1, with a weak D call TRBD1 (5 bases). The CDR3 runs 13 residues. The germline V gene has CDR1 LGHNA and CDR2 YSLEER. The V end was cut by 1 base, the J end by 8 bases, with 11 bases between. Here the CDR3 reads CASSQVPGSEAFF. CDR3 in DNA: TGCGCCAGCAGCCAAGTACCAGGGTCGGAAGCTTTCTTT.

Details on this clonotype: A much bigger clone sits one base away, suggesting this may be a read error. The rearrangement links TRBV11-2 to TRBJ1-5, with D hard to call. V shed 5 bases and J shed 6 bases, with 11 bases lying between them. This CDR3 has 13 amino acids. Germline V gene data show CDR1 as SGHAT and CDR2 as FQNNGV. In DNA, the CDR3 is TGTGCCAGCAGCGTAGCAGCTGGTCAGCCCCAGCATTTT. Protein: CASSVAAGQPQHF.

The chain recombines TRBV5-1 with TRBJ2-4; 10 nucleotides align to TRBD2. The DNA end lines up better with TRBJ2-5; the J call may be wrong. This CDR3 spans 15 amino acids. Germline V lookup: CDR1 SGHRS, CDR2 YFSETQ. Written as DNA, the CDR3 is TGCGCCAGCAGCTTGGCTAGCGGGAGCTATGAGACCCAGTACTTC. Translated, it gives CASSLASGSYETQYF.

CDR3 residues: CASSWTTGQGSISLNTEAFF. The CDR3 DNA sequence: TGCGCCAGCAGCTGGACGACGGGACAGGGCTCAATATCTTTGAACACTGAAGCTTTCTTT. The V and J genes are TRBV5-1 and TRBJ1-1; TRBD1 matches at 9 bases. CDR1 is SGHRS and CDR2 is YFSETQ in the germline V gene. V gave up 3 bases and J gave up 0 bases; unmatched junction bases: 18. This CDR3 is built from 20 residues.

The chain employs TRBV27 and TRBJ2-3; the match to TRBD2 covers 9 bases. Germline V gene lookup returns CDR1 MNHEY and CDR2 SMNVEV (reference sequence). The CDR3 has 18 amino acids. With V trimmed by 5 bases and J by 2 bases, 14 bases remained unmatched. CDR3 nucleotides: TGTGCCAGCAGTGGGCTGTTGACTAGCGGCCTCCACACAGATACGCAGTATTTT. This sequence encodes CASSGLLTSGLHTDTQYF.

The rearrangement joins TRBV6-2 or TRBV6-3 to TRBJ1-4, with a weak D call TRBD1 (5 bases). Trimming removed 4 bases at V and 7 bases at J, with 13 bases between. The germline V gene has CDR1 MNHEY and CDR2 SVGEGT. The CDR3 covers 14 residues. The CDR3, as DNA: TGTGCCAGCAGTTGGGGCAGGGAAGGTGAAAAACTGTTTTTT. Protein product: CASSWGREGEKLFF.

Only a few counts were recorded for this clonotype. This could be a read error, since a much larger clone is one nucleotide away. The chain links TRBV13 to TRBJ2-7; TRBD2 aligns across 9 bases. Per germline, CDR1 PRHDT and CDR2 FYEKMQ (reference sequence). V trimming: 5 bases; J trimming: 0 bases; junction bases outside the gene matches: 2. The CDR3 is 14 amino acids. The CDR3 spells CASSRTSDSYEQYF. The DNA for the CDR3 is TGTGCCAGCAGCCGGACTAGCGACTCCTACGAGCAGTACTTC. Complete variable domain (other parts from reference TRBV13 and TRBJ2-7): AAGVIQSPRHLIKEKRETATLKCYPIPRHDTVYWYQQGPGQDPQFLISFYEKMQSDKGSIPDRFSAQQFSDYHSELNMSSLELGDSALYFCASSRTSDSYEQYFGPGTRLTVT.

V and J are TRBV30 and TRBJ2-1, with D perhaps matching TRBD1 (6 bases). V was trimmed by 1 base and J by 12 bases, leaving 16 bases between them. This CDR3 comprises 13 residues. CDR1 GTSNPN and CDR2 SVGIG come from the germline V gene (reference sequence). CDR3 coding DNA: TGTGCCTGGAGTGGACCGGACAGACTGGGGCAGTTCTTC. Amino acid sequence: CAWSGPDRLGQFF.